The 11 T cell receptor beta chains presented below share a single source sample, sequenced in a study of T cell responses to AZD1222 COVID-19 vaccine. Clones were read by immunoSEQ multiplex PCR, and TCRdb kept only the in-frame ones, dropping some. The data hold more than 60,000 clones, with around 86% observed a single time. This specimen consisted of peripheral blood, obtained on day 0 of AZD1222 vaccination. These receptor sequences come from an adult in good health.

CDR3 bases: TGTGCCAGCAGCGTTCGGTCGGGACAGGGGTCGGAGACCCAGTACTTC. Translation: CASSVRSGQGSETQYF. The genes are TRBV9 and TRBJ2-5; TRBD1 agrees at 10 bases. Germline CDR1 reads SGDLS; CDR2 reads YYNGEE. The CDR3 length is 16 residues. The V segment lost 2 bases and the J segment 5 bases; nucleotides outside the gene matches: 9.

The chain joins TRBV5-1 to TRBJ1-2, with TRBD1 identical over 9 bases. The length of the CDR3 is 16 residues. V trimming: 0 bases; J trimming: 4 bases; junction bases outside the gene matches: 7. Germline CDR1 reads SGHRS; CDR2 reads YFSETQ. CDR3 nucleotides: TGCGCCAGCAGCTTGGTCGGACAGGGGCGCCTCTATGGCTACACCTTC. Amino acids: CASSLVGQGRLYGYTF.

The chain is built from TRBV25-1 and TRBJ1-5, with TRBD1 as a possible D gene (5 bases). V lost 1 base and J 2 bases, leaving 6 bases between the germline ends. The CDR3 sequence is 14 residues long. The germline CDR1 and CDR2 sequences are MGHDK and SYGVNS. The CDR3 DNA reads TGTGCCAGCAGTGAATGGGGGGGCAATCAGCCCCAGCATTTT. This encodes CASSEWGGNQPQHF.

J is TRBJ1-1 and V is TRBV28; 7 bases align to TRBD1. V was clipped by 2 bases and J by 1 base; unmatched bases: 4. The CDR3 is made up of 15 amino acids. CDR1 and CDR2 from the germline V gene are MDHEN and SYDVKM. This CDR3 reads CASSLMGQPNTEAFF. CDR3 nucleotides: TGTGCCAGCAGTTTAATGGGACAGCCGAACACTGAAGCTTTCTTT.

This chain uses TRBV24-1 with TRBJ2-7, with 12 bases fitting TRBD1. The germline V gene has CDR1 KGHDR and CDR2 SFDVKD. After removal of 4 bases from V and 6 bases from J, the junction contained 6 bases not matched to a gene. The CDR3 consists of 15 residues. CDR3: CATSDLGQGAGEQYF. In nucleotides, the CDR3 is TGTGCCACCAGTGACCTGGGACAGGGGGCCGGCGAGCAGTACTTC.

The J gene is TRBJ2-3, the V gene TRBV20-1, with D uncertain. Trimming shortened V by 3 bases and J by 2 bases, and 3 bases separated the two germline ends. There are 11 residues in the CDR3. Germline V gene data show CDR1 as DFQATT and CDR2 as SNEGSKA (reference sequence). The CDR3: CSARTTDTQYF. The CDR3 DNA reads TGCAGTGCTAGGACCACAGATACGCAGTATTTT.

This clone was recorded only once. This chain connects TRBV5-1 to TRBJ1-4; D possibly corresponds to TRBD1 (6 bases). The germline CDR1 and CDR2 sequences are SGHRS and YFSETQ. CDR3 length: 15 amino acids. V lost 4 bases, J lost 8 bases, and 18 bases lay in between. Here the CDR3 reads CASSHSDQGREKLFF. For the CDR3, the DNA is TGCGCCAGCAGCCACAGCGACCAGGGGCGGGAAAAACTGTTTTTT.

The V call is TRBV10-3, the J call TRBJ2-7; weak D call: TRBD1 (6 bases). The germline V and J ends were trimmed by 10 bases and 0 bases, with 13 bases remaining between them. Germline values: CDR1 ENHRY, CDR2 SYGVKD. The CDR3 contains 13 residues. CDR3 amino acids: CATGQSSSYEQYF. The CDR3 DNA is TGTGCCACCGGACAGTCTAGCTCCTACGAGCAGTACTTC.

This clone was counted once. CDR3 coding DNA: TGTGCCAGCAGCGTAGCCCCAGACCCTCGGGACGAGCAGTACTTC. It specifies CASSVAPDPRDEQYF. The chain joins TRBV9 to TRBJ2-7; D ambiguous. V shed 0 bases and J shed 5 bases, with 15 bases lying between them. The CDR3 runs to 15 residues. Germline V lookup: CDR1 SGDLS, CDR2 YYNGEE.

This sequence joins TRBV30 and TRBJ1-4, with 10 bases that match TRBD1. Germline V gene sequence: CDR1 GTSNPN, CDR2 SVGIG (reference sequence). V shed 4 bases and J 0 bases; nucleotides not matched to a gene: 2. The CDR3 loop spans 15 amino acids. CDR3 region: CAWKTGGTTNEKLFF. The CDR3 DNA is TGTGCCTGGAAGACAGGGGGCACAACTAATGAAAAACTGTTTTTT.

The genes are TRBV18 and TRBJ1-5; 11 bases match TRBD1. V shed 3 bases and J 9 bases; nucleotides not matched to a gene: 13. CDR3 length equals 17 residues. Germline V gene data show CDR1 as KGHSH and CDR2 as LQKENI. The CDR3 sequence: CASSPQGTGGLDWPQHF. In nucleotides, the CDR3 is TGTGCCAGCTCACCGCAGGGGACAGGGGGATTAGATTGGCCCCAGCATTTT.